The rows below give T cell receptor beta chains drawn from one sample of a study of T cell responses to AZD1222 COVID-19 vaccine. Here immunoSEQ multiplex PCR was the method, and the copy in TCRdb shows in-frame clones only, minus some. This repertoire shows some 150,000 clones, 85% to 90% found once; its top ten account for more than 4%. Sequences were derived from peripheral blood, sampled 28 days after the second dose of the MenACWY control vaccine. The source of these receptors is an adult who received the MenACWY meningococcal vaccine as a control. Both conserved end residues are trimmed from each CDR3. The D gene is left open where the match is weak. Where a row states a size, it is once, few, many or the class of an expanded clone; other rows omit it.

cdr3_aa: AWSVSSGAGNTIY
v_call: TRBV30
d_call: .
clone_size: .
j_call: TRBJ1-3

cdr3_aa: ASSQSKGRLGTQY
v_call: TRBV23-1
d_call: .
clone_size: .
j_call: TRBJ2-3

cdr3_aa: SAEGTGEQY
v_call: TRBV20-1
d_call: .
clone_size: .
j_call: TRBJ2-7

cdr3_aa: ASSPGEGAGETQY
v_call: TRBV5-1
d_call: TRBD1
clone_size: few
j_call: TRBJ2-5

cdr3_aa: ASNTANTGELF
v_call: TRBV19
d_call: .
clone_size: .
j_call: TRBJ2-2

cdr3_aa: ASSAGWGDTEAF
v_call: TRBV18
d_call: .
clone_size: .
j_call: TRBJ1-1

cdr3_aa: ASSQEFGGVYGYT
v_call: TRBV4-3
d_call: .
clone_size: .
j_call: TRBJ1-2

cdr3_aa: ASSQGGILYSPLH
v_call: TRBV19
d_call: TRBD1
clone_size: .
j_call: TRBJ1-6

cdr3_aa: ASRGRSHTEAF
v_call: TRBV4-1
d_call: .
clone_size: .
j_call: TRBJ1-1

cdr3_aa: ASSLTGEGYGYT
v_call: TRBV28
d_call: TRBD1
clone_size: .
j_call: TRBJ1-2

cdr3_aa: ASSPREAGETQY
v_call: TRBV18
d_call: .
clone_size: .
j_call: TRBJ2-5

cdr3_aa: ASSLALYYEQY
v_call: TRBV11-2
d_call: .
clone_size: .
j_call: TRBJ2-7

cdr3_aa: ASSLGWGANSGANVLT
v_call: TRBV9
d_call: .
clone_size: .
j_call: TRBJ2-6

cdr3_aa: ASSEWREHSEAF
v_call: TRBV25-1
d_call: .
clone_size: .
j_call: TRBJ1-1

cdr3_aa: ASSPPGGWTGELF
v_call: TRBV7-9
d_call: TRBD2
clone_size: .
j_call: TRBJ2-2

cdr3_aa: ASSQDRLGGAGDYGYT
v_call: TRBV4-1
d_call: .
clone_size: .
j_call: TRBJ1-2

cdr3_aa: AWSVDRGQRGYT
v_call: TRBV30
d_call: TRBD1
clone_size: .
j_call: TRBJ1-2

cdr3_aa: ASSQVAQEGEQY
v_call: TRBV4-3
d_call: .
clone_size: .
j_call: TRBJ2-7

cdr3_aa: ASSQETRYTIY
v_call: TRBV14
d_call: .
clone_size: .
j_call: TRBJ1-3

cdr3_aa: ASSSEDTGADTQY
v_call: TRBV7-2
d_call: .
clone_size: .
j_call: TRBJ2-3

cdr3_aa: ASSNSGSSYEQY
v_call: TRBV19
d_call: TRBD2
clone_size: .
j_call: TRBJ2-7

cdr3_aa: ASSLSGLGTGNTIY
v_call: TRBV28
d_call: .
clone_size: .
j_call: TRBJ1-3

cdr3_aa: ASSQDVGVKYEQY
v_call: TRBV3-1/TRBV3-2
d_call: .
clone_size: .
j_call: TRBJ2-7

cdr3_aa: AWKLSGASGRFEQY
v_call: TRBV30
d_call: TRBD2
clone_size: .
j_call: TRBJ2-7

cdr3_aa: ASSYGGASGFYNEQF
v_call: TRBV6-2/TRBV6-3
d_call: TRBD2
clone_size: .
j_call: TRBJ2-1